The clone carrying this TCR beta chain was counted between two and nine times. The antigen is not known. The data are from a study of human T cells and chemical hapten exposure. Time point noted: patch test 3, about 24 weeks after DPC sensitization. Treatment of the sample: therapeutic diphenylcyclopropenone sensitization with weekly scalp DPC. Patches went on only after blood had been drawn each time. The study's findings and limits: Expanded TCRs created a significantly greater count of big CDR3 similarity clusters than controls did.

Study processing details: Samples contained a median of roughly 100,000 TCRs, with a range of 23,224 to 690,600. TCRdb recomputed calls from the RACE reads with MiXCR, one row per CDR3 protein. The V and J calls were determined by TCRdb, not by the authors. The repertoire holds 150,000 to 200,000 distinct CDR3 sequences, around a quarter seen once, with under 2.5% in the top ten. The sequence was collected from a woman aged 40 to 50 with alopecia areata. Some clones in this sample may be carry-over from other donors' samples. This specimen consisted of whole blood, obtained in connection with sensitization to the hapten diphenylcyclopropenone (DPC).

Written as DNA, the CDR3 is TGCAGCGAATATATGGACGGGACAGGGCATGGCTACACCTTC. This translates into CSEYMDGTGHGYTF. The chain carries TRBV29-1 and TRBJ1-2; TRBD1 matches at 9 bases. This CDR3 is 14 amino acids long. Losses at the gene ends were 7 bases for V and 6 bases for J; bases not matched to a gene: 12. The germline V gene has CDR1 SQVTM and CDR2 ANQGSEA.